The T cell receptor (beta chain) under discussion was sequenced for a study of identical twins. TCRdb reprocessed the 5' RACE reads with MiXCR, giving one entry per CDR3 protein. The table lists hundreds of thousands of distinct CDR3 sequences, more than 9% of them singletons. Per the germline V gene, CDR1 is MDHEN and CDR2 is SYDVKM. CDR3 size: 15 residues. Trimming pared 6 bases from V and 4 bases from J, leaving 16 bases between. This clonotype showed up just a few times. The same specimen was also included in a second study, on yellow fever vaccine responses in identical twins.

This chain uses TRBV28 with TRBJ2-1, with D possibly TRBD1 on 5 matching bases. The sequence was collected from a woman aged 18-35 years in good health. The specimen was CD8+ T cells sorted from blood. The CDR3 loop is CASSPRRVVYNEQFF. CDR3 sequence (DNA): TGTGCCAGCAGCCCCCGCAGGGTAGTTTACAATGAGCAGTTCTTC.